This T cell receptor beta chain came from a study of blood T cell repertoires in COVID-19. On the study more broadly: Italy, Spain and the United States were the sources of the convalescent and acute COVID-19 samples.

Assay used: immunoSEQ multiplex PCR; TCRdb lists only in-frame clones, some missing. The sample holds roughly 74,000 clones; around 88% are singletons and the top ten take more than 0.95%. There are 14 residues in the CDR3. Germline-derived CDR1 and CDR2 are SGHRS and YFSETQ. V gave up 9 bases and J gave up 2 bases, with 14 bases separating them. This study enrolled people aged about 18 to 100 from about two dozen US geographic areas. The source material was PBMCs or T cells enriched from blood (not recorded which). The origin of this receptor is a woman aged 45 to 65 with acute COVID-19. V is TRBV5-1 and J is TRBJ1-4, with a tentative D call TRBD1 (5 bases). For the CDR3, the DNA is TGCGCCACCTCGGAGGGACCCACTAATGAAAAACTGTTTTTT. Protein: CATSEGPTNEKLFF.